Below are 15 T cell receptor beta chains sequenced from a single sample in a study of T cell repertoires in cytomegalovirus infection. TCRdb re-derived calls from the reads in MiXCR, one entry per CDR3 protein. The table shows some 480,000 distinct CDR3 sequences, with around 35% occurring only once. Their cognate antigens are unknown. The source was cultured PBMCs, collected from culture after CMV antigen stimulation. These receptor sequences come from a human donor in good health (CMV status not recorded). Some clones in this sample may be carry-over from other donors' samples.

This chain connects TRBV11-3 to TRBJ2-3; the match to TRBD2 covers 7 bases. V shed 6 bases, J shed 5 bases, and the junction held 8 bases outside the gene matches. The CDR3 is 14 amino acids. Per germline, CDR1 SGHNT and CDR2 YENEEA. The CDR3 is CASREAGAVDTQYF. As DNA, the CDR3 is TGTGCCAGCAGAGAGGCGGGAGCCGTAGATACGCAGTATTTT.

This clonotype turned up a few times. The V call is TRBV14, the J call TRBJ2-7, with TRBD2 matching 9 bases. CDR1 SGHDN and CDR2 FVKESK come from the germline V gene. CDR3 length: 16 amino acids. J lost 4 bases, V lost 0 bases, and 7 bases had no gene match. CDR3 coding DNA: TGTGCCAGCAGCCAAGATCGACTAGCGGACACGTACGAGCAGTACGTC. This translates into CASSQDRLADTYEQYV.

This clonotype was seen ten or more times. The rearrangement joins TRBV28 to TRBJ2-7; 11 nucleotides line up with TRBD2. V shed 6 bases and J 0 bases; nucleotides not matched to a gene: 10. The V gene's germline CDR1 is MDHEN and CDR2 SYDVKM. The CDR3 totals 17 residues. This CDR3 reads CASRTGTSGRVSYEQYF. The CDR3 region has the DNA TGTGCCAGCAGAACTGGGACTAGCGGAAGGGTCTCCTACGAGCAGTACTTC.

The sample holds a few counts of this clonotype. The rearrangement joins TRBV7-2 to TRBJ2-7; 9 nucleotides match TRBD1. In germline, CDR1 is SGHTA, CDR2 FQGNSA. This CDR3 spans 17 amino acids. V was clipped by 3 bases and J by 2 bases; unmatched bases: 11. CDR3 DNA sequence: TGTGCCAGCAGCTTCCCGGACAGGGGAAATTGGACCTACGAGCAGTACTTC. This gives the protein CASSFPDRGNWTYEQYF. Full variable domain (outside the CDR3, taken from reference TRBV7-2 and TRBJ2-7): GAGVSQSPSNKVTEKGKDVELRCDPISGHTALYWYRQSLGQGLEFLIYFQGNSAPDKSGLPSDRFSAERTGGSVSTLTIQRTQQEDSAVYLCASSFPDRGNWTYEQYFGPGTRLTVT.

This clonotype was seen only a few times. The chain employs TRBV28 and TRBJ2-3; 8 bases are shared with TRBD2. Germline V gene lookup returns CDR1 MDHEN and CDR2 SYDVKM. The CDR3 has 18 residues. Trimming at V came to 2 bases and at J to 3 bases, leaving 13 bases not matched to a gene. For the CDR3, the DNA is TGTGCCAGCAGTTTAACCCTCCGAAGCGGGAGTCTGACAGATACGCAGTATTTT. The encoded protein is CASSLTLRSGSLTDTQYF.

This clonotype showed up just a few times. The V call is TRBV7-6, the J call TRBJ2-1; D might be TRBD1 (6 bases). V lost 6 bases and J 3 bases, leaving 15 bases between the germline ends. CDR1 SGHVS and CDR2 FNYEAQ come from the germline V gene. The CDR3 runs 15 residues. CDR3 loop: CASSPYPDSYNEQFF. Written as DNA, the CDR3 is TGTGCCAGCAGTCCTTACCCGGACAGCTACAATGAGCAGTTCTTC.

Sample share makes this clonotype medium-sized. V and J are TRBV7-9 and TRBJ2-3; D is ambiguous. The CDR3 is 12 amino acids. Germline V gene lookup returns CDR1 SEHNR and CDR2 FQNEAQ (reference sequence). With 6 bases removed from V and 3 bases from J, the gap between germline ends came to 7 bases. The CDR3 reads CASSPWTDTQYF. CDR3 sequence (DNA): TGTGCCAGCAGTCCGTGGACAGATACGCAGTATTTT.

The chain carries TRBV29-1 and TRBJ2-5; D gene uncertain. Germline CDR1 reads SQVTM; CDR2 reads ANQGSEA. V was shortened by 5 bases and J by 0 bases, with 10 bases between the two germline ends. The CDR3 sequence is 13 residues long. The DNA of the CDR3 is TGCAGCGTTCAGAACAGACACCAAGAGACCCAGTACTTC. Translating gives CSVQNRHQETQYF.

The V call is TRBV20-1, the J call TRBJ2-1, with a possible D match to TRBD1 (6 bases). Trimming shortened V by 4 bases and J by 4 bases, and 11 bases separated the two germline ends. Germline loops: CDR1 DFQATT, CDR2 SNEGSKA (reference sequence). This CDR3 region has 13 residues. In nucleotides, the CDR3 is TGCAGTGCTAACCGGGACACTTACAATGAGCAGTTCTTC. Residues: CSANRDTYNEQFF.

The chain combines TRBV7-9 with TRBJ2-1, with 13 bases matching TRBD2. The CDR3 covers 17 residues. The trim removed 5 bases at V and 3 bases at J, leaving 7 bases unmatched. Looked up from germline, CDR1 is SEHNR and CDR2 is FQNEAQ (reference sequence). For the CDR3, the DNA is TGTGCCAGCAGCCGTGGACTAGCGGGAGAAATCTACAATGAGCAGTTCTTC. Translating it yields CASSRGLAGEIYNEQFF.

The chain couples TRBV19 to TRBJ2-5; D could derive from TRBD1 or TRBD2 (6 bases each). The V and J ends lost 6 bases and 2 bases respectively, with 10 bases between them. This CDR3 is 13 amino acids long. CDR1 is LNHDA, CDR2 SQIVND, per germline (reference sequence). The chain's CDR3 is CASRPGAQETQYF. The CDR3 DNA reads as TGTGCCAGTAGGCCGGGGGCGCAAGAGACCCAGTACTTC.

V usage is TRBV12-3 or TRBV12-4 and J usage is TRBJ2-3; D is uncertain. The CDR3 runs 15 residues. V shed 6 bases and J shed 0 bases, with 13 bases lying between them. The CDR3 is CASRTTGASTDTQYF. CDR3 DNA sequence: TGTGCCAGCAGAACTACCGGAGCCAGCACAGATACGCAGTATTTT.

V gene TRBV19 combines with J gene TRBJ2-1; D remains ambiguous. With 6 bases removed from V and 5 bases from J, the gap between germline ends came to 11 bases. Germline V lookup: CDR1 LNHDA, CDR2 SQIVND (reference sequence). The CDR3 contains 13 residues. CDR3 nucleotides: TGTGCCAGTAGCTCCTCGATCAACAATGAGCAGTTCTTC. Translating gives CASSSSINNEQFF.

This clonotype has only a few counts. This chain joins TRBV19 and TRBJ2-2, with 7 bases identical to TRBD1. The ends lost 7 bases at V and 3 bases at J; junction bases unmatched: 17. Germline values: CDR1 LNHDA, CDR2 SQIVND (reference sequence). This CDR3 spans 18 amino acids. CDR3 sequence: CASKDEQGKSSYTGELFF. CDR3 DNA sequence: TGTGCCAGTAAGGACGAACAGGGGAAGTCCTCATACACCGGGGAGCTGTTTTTT.

This clonotype came up a few times. The genes are TRBV2 and TRBJ2-1, with 9 bases lining up with TRBD1. CDR1 and CDR2 from the germline V gene are SNHLY and FYNNEI. This CDR3 spans 17 amino acids. Losses at the gene ends were 8 bases for V and 2 bases for J; bases not matched to a gene: 13. The chain's CDR3 is CASPGTGRNRAYNEQFF. CDR3 coding DNA: TGTGCCAGCCCCGGGACAGGGAGGAATAGGGCCTACAATGAGCAGTTCTTC.